One sample yielded the 22 T cell receptor beta chains listed below, sequenced in a study of response to subunit inactivated influenza vaccine. TCRdb analysed the RT-PCR reads with MiXCR anew, one entry per CDR3 protein. The sample carries 600,000 to 700,000 distinct CDR3 sequences, about 15% recorded once. The sample in question was PBMCs from blood, obtained 14 to 15 days before vaccination. Receptors originate from a man aged 50-59 years who received an inactivated influenza vaccine.

This clonotype came up a few times. The CDR3 DNA reads as TGTGCCATCAGTGAGTCGAGGGGTTTCTATGGCTACACCTTC. Translating gives CAISESRGFYGYTF. V usage is TRBV10-3 and J usage is TRBJ1-2; maybe TRBD1 (5 bases). Germline-derived CDR1 and CDR2 are ENHRY and SYGVKD. The CDR3 has 14 residues. Trimming cost V 0 bases and J 4 bases, with 9 bases left between them.

This clonotype showed up many times. The V gene is TRBV5-6, the J gene TRBJ2-1, with D hard to call. The germline V gene encodes CDR1 SGHDT and CDR2 YYEEEE. CDR3 size: 11 residues. V dropped 4 bases and J dropped 7 bases, with 6 bases sitting between them. The CDR3 DNA reads TGTGCCAGCAGCCTTACGAATGAGCAGTTCTTC. It specifies CASSLTNEQFF.

The gene calls are TRBV12-3 or TRBV12-4 and TRBJ1-4, with a tentative D call TRBD1 (5 bases). This CDR3 contains 17 residues. V was trimmed by 7 bases and J by 2 bases, leaving 20 bases between them. CDR3 bases: TGTGCCAGCACCCTATTCATTCTCGGGGCCACTAATGAAAAACTGTTTTTT. Translation gives CASTLFILGATNEKLFF.

This clonotype was counted many times. This rearrangement joins TRBV5-1 to TRBJ2-7, with 7 nucleotides matching TRBD1. V was pared by 4 bases and J by 5 bases, with 6 bases of the junction left unmatched. Germline CDR1 and CDR2: SGHRS and YFSETQ. The CDR3 spans 13 residues. CDR3 nucleotide sequence: TGCGCCAGCAGCCTTGACAGGGTCCACGAGCAGTACTTC. Translating it yields CASSLDRVHEQYF.

The V and J genes are TRBV4-3 and TRBJ2-7, with 7 nucleotides matching TRBD1. CDR3 length: 16 amino acids. V trimming: 0 bases; J trimming: 3 bases; junction bases outside the gene matches: 8. In germline, CDR1 is LGHNA, CDR2 YSLEER. DNA of the CDR3: TGCGCCAGCAGCCAAGATATCGGGCAGGGGGACTACGAGCAGTACTTC. Its protein product is CASSQDIGQGDYEQYF.

The V call is TRBV7-9, the J call TRBJ2-1; 8 bases fit TRBD2. This CDR3 has 16 amino acids. The junction had 7 bases not matched to a gene; V was cut back by 2 bases and J by 4 bases. Per germline, CDR1 SEHNR and CDR2 FQNEAQ (reference sequence). CDR3 DNA: TGTGCCAGCAGCTTAAGGGGCGGGGGGAGGTACAATGAGCAGTTCTTC. Translated: CASSLRGGGRYNEQFF.

The table lists this clonotype with many counts. The chain combines TRBV25-1 with TRBJ2-7; 11 bases fit TRBD2. The length of the CDR3 is 14 residues. CDR1 is MGHDK and CDR2 is SYGVNS in the germline V gene. After removal of 3 bases from V and 7 bases from J, the junction contained 5 bases not matched to a gene. The CDR3 sequence is CASSDSGTSGEQYF. The CDR3 coding sequence is TGTGCCAGCAGTGACTCCGGGACTAGCGGAGAGCAGTACTTC.

The rearrangement uses TRBV20-1 and TRBJ2-3; 15 bases agree with TRBD2. The J segment lost 5 bases and the V segment lost 0 bases, leaving 3 bases of the junction unmatched. The CDR3 is 16 amino acids. CDR1 and CDR2 from the germline V gene are DFQATT and SNEGSKA (reference sequence). In DNA form, the CDR3 reads TGCAGTGCTAGAGATTTGGGACTAGCGGGGGGAGATACGCAGTATTTT. As protein: CSARDLGLAGGDTQYF.

The J gene is TRBJ2-7, the V gene TRBV7-2; 14 nucleotides line up with TRBD2. The trim removed 5 bases at V and 4 bases at J, leaving 4 bases unmatched. CDR1 is SGHTA, CDR2 FQGNSA, per germline. The CDR3 is 15 residues long. CDR3 protein: CASSTTSGRAYEQYF. CDR3 coding DNA: TGTGCCAGCAGCACGACTAGCGGGAGGGCTTACGAGCAGTACTTC.

This clonotype was found a few times. The rearrangement uses TRBV2 and TRBJ2-3; 11 bases match TRBD2. V gave up 5 bases and J gave up 15 bases; unmatched junction bases: 7. The CDR3 length is 12 residues. Germline assignment: CDR1 SNHLY and CDR2 FYNNEI. The CDR3 nucleotides read TGTGCCAGCAGTACCCCCCTAGCGGGAGGATATTTT. This sequence encodes CASSTPLAGGYF.

This clonotype has more than one count but fewer than ten. The chain is built from TRBV28 and TRBJ2-5; TRBD1 aligns across 7 bases. The CDR3 consists of 16 residues. In germline, CDR1 is MDHEN, CDR2 SYDVKM. Trimming removed 7 bases from V and 2 bases from J; junction bases left unmatched: 13. CDR3 protein: CASNGGTGASQETQYF. DNA of the CDR3: TGTGCCAGCAATGGGGGAACAGGGGCTTCTCAAGAGACCCAGTACTTC.

This clonotype was counted a few times. This sequence joins TRBV25-1 and TRBJ2-1; TRBD2 is a possible D gene (6 bases). The CDR3 has 16 residues. Germline V gene lookup returns CDR1 MGHDK and CDR2 SYGVNS. V dropped 6 bases and J dropped 0 bases, with 15 bases sitting between them. CDR3 nucleotides: TGTGCCAGCAGCAAGGGAGCGGGCACCTCCTACAATGAGCAGTTCTTC. This gives the protein CASSKGAGTSYNEQFF.

The chain couples TRBV7-2 to TRBJ2-2, with a possible D match to TRBD2 (6 bases). Germline loops: CDR1 SGHTA, CDR2 FQGNSA. Deletions cut 5 bases from V and 6 bases from J, with 19 bases between. The CDR3 sequence is 16 residues long. The CDR3 is CASSLGAGILAGELFF. The DNA of the CDR3 is TGTGCCAGCAGCCTTGGCGCGGGAATCTTAGCCGGGGAGCTGTTTTTT.

This clonotype was detected a few times. The chain has TRBV28 and TRBJ2-3; 12 nucleotides align to TRBD2. J lost 11 bases, V lost 6 bases, and 9 bases had no gene match. Germline V lookup: CDR1 MDHEN, CDR2 SYDVKM. This CDR3 is 14 amino acids long. This CDR3 reads CASRSSGGARWQYF. The CDR3 coding sequence is TGTGCCAGCAGATCTAGCGGGGGGGCTCGGTGGCAGTATTTT.

Many counts were recorded for this clonotype. The chain joins TRBV7-8 to TRBJ2-7; 7 nucleotides line up with TRBD2. The germline V gene has CDR1 SGHVS and CDR2 FQNEAQ. This CDR3 region has 14 residues. V dropped 5 bases and J dropped 4; count of bases not matched to a gene: 8. CDR3 region: CASSRPEGGYEQYF. In DNA form, the CDR3 reads TGTGCCAGCAGCAGGCCCGAGGGAGGGTACGAGCAGTACTTC.

V and J are TRBV6-5 and TRBJ1-2; TRBD1 is a possible D gene (5 bases). V was trimmed by 6 bases and J by 4 bases, leaving 9 bases between them. The CDR3 consists of 12 residues. The V gene's germline CDR1 is MNHEY and CDR2 SVGAGI. CDR3 nucleotides: TGTGCCAGCAGATGGGGACTCTATGGCTACACCTTC. The encoded protein is CASRWGLYGYTF.

This clonotype was found a few times. J is TRBJ1-4 and V is TRBV12-3 or TRBV12-4; tentative D call: TRBD1 (5 bases). Trimming stripped 6 bases from V and 7 bases from J, with 18 bases between. The length of the CDR3 is 15 residues. The CDR3 loop is CASRGGAGVVEKLFF. The CDR3 coding sequence is TGTGCCAGCAGGGGAGGGGCGGGGGTGGTTGAAAAACTGTTTTTT.

The genes are TRBV5-1 and TRBJ1-2; a weak D match, TRBD1 (6 bases). Germline V CDR1 and CDR2: SGHRS, YFSETQ. The CDR3 runs 13 residues. Trimming pared 5 bases from V and 6 bases from J, leaving 14 bases between. The CDR3 protein is CASSITGTNGYTF. The DNA for the CDR3 is TGCGCCAGCAGTATAACCGGGACAAATGGCTACACCTTC.

This clonotype was seen more than once but under ten times. This rearrangement joins TRBV7-2 to TRBJ2-1; no clear D. CDR1 is SGHTA, CDR2 FQGNSA, per germline. This CDR3 is built from 12 residues. V gave up 3 bases and J gave up 9 bases, with 9 bases separating them. Here the CDR3 reads CASSFEISEQFF. CDR3 bases: TGTGCCAGCAGCTTCGAGATATCTGAGCAGTTCTTC.

The chain recombines TRBV14 with TRBJ2-1; D could derive from TRBD1 or TRBD2 (6 bases each). V gave up 4 bases and J gave up 4 bases, with 17 bases separating them. Per germline, CDR1 SGHDN and CDR2 FVKESK. The CDR3 runs 16 residues. In DNA form, the CDR3 reads TGTGCCAGCAGCCTGAGGCTGGGGGGACAATACAATGAGCAGTTCTTC. Protein sequence: CASSLRLGGQYNEQFF.

This chain joins TRBV4-3 and TRBJ2-5; TRBD1 matches at 9 bases. The CDR3 has 14 amino acids. V shed 0 bases, J shed 5 bases, and the junction held 1 base outside the gene matches. Germline V gene data show CDR1 as LGHNA and CDR2 as YSLEER. In nucleotides, the CDR3 is TGCGCCAGCAGCCAAGATGACAGGGGGGAGACCCAGTACTTC. Translated, it gives CASSQDDRGETQYF.

The sample holds many counts of this clonotype. This sequence joins TRBV15 and TRBJ2-2; no definite D call. Germline assignment: CDR1 LNHNV and CDR2 YYDKDF (reference sequence). This CDR3 spans 13 amino acids. V was pared by 0 bases and J by 4 bases, with 3 bases between. In DNA, the CDR3 is TGTGCCACCAGCAGAGACCGCACCGGGGAGCTGTTTTTT. It specifies CATSRDRTGELFF.